The TCR beta chain under discussion was sequenced for a study of cytomegalovirus exposure and HLA in healthy donors (dated by TCRdb to the late 2010s). Background for the entire study: An earlier analysis of 587 of the donors reported approximately 260 Gb of sequence data and around 100 million unique TCR beta sequences obtained from around 170 million T cells. Rather than drawing on any new phenotypic data, the later analysis identified candidate immune exposures from TCR beta sequences and the way those sequences occurred across donors. Because of strong linkage in the cohort, roughly five DR-DQ haplotypes were treated as single units for association and clustering. A later analysis re-examined previously published TCR beta repertoires from 600 to 700 donors and added high-resolution HLA genotyping to investigate patterns of TCR occurrence. The study aimed to test whether signatures of past pathogen exposure could be identified by cataloging public T cell receptors. A later genetic analysis used genome-wide SNP genotypes for about three fifths of the 666 donors, treating that subset as a discovery cohort. Using immunosequencing, the study profiled T cell repertoires from 666 subjects and related those repertoires to cytomegalovirus serostatus. Of the approximately 400 genotyped donors, 65% to 90% were placed in the genetic ancestry cluster associated with self-reported Caucasian donors. Among roughly 400 genotyped donors of the cohort, an average of roughly 230,000 unique TCR beta nucleotide sequences was sequenced per donor, of which roughly 17% were non-productive. In addition to the first cohort of approximately 650 subjects, a separate validation cohort of approximately 120 different subjects was used. To predict cytomegalovirus infection status, the study brought together high-throughput TCR immunosequencing, statistical association of individual TCRs with disease status, and machine learning. Every repertoire in the discovery cohort had been generated on one and the same sequencing platform. Donor age, sex, ethnicity and CMV serostatus were collected together with the repertoire data. Class I and class II HLA loci were covered by the typing at four-digit resolution. Typing coverage varied by locus: roughly 629-640 donors for A, B, C, DRB1 and DQB1; about 520 for DQA1; around 570 for DPA1; some 470 for DPB1. An early release that covered about 640 HLA-typed donors contained about 290 gigabases of sequencing data and about 84 million unique TCR sequences. An earlier analysis of 450 to 750 of the donors used high-throughput TCR beta sequencing to judge whether each TCR beta V gene segment behaved as functional or pseudogenic.

With respect to this clone: It has no known antigen specificity. There are no base qualities to consult, and no much larger clone falls within one base.

Receptor libraries were prepared by the immunoSEQ multiplex PCR assay. A mixture of 60 forward primers for TCR Vbeta segments and 13 reverse primers for TCR Jbeta segments was used in the multiplex PCR. The CDR3 region of rearranged TCR beta genes was amplified from genomic DNA with a multiplex PCR assay. The Illumina HiSeq System was used to sequence the amplified TCR beta libraries as 87-base-pair reads. Per the authors' processing: A later analysis tallied tens of millions of unique TCR beta chains across the 660 or so repertoires, and some 12 million of those chains were shared by two or more donors. A nearest-neighbor algorithm error-corrected the raw reads and collapsed the reads into unique sequences, merging closely related sequences to remove PCR and sequencing errors. CDR3 sequences were aligned to IMGT reference sequences to assign V, D and J gene segments. For a sequence to be retained, a match of at least six nucleotides to both a V gene segment and a J gene segment was required. A rearrangement counted as productive if the CDR3 had no stop codons and remained in frame with V and J, and every other rearrangement counted as non-productive. CDR3 was defined according to IMGT convention as the region running from the second conserved V-encoded cysteine to the conserved J-encoded phenylalanine. The earlier analysis of about 610 of the donors excluded sequences that lacked an unambiguous match to a single V gene segment. In an earlier analysis of roughly 600 of the donors, a V segment was called functional when productive rearrangements were above 56.7%, and segregating when the standard deviation between donors exceeded 5%. A statistical classification framework was built for diagnosing cytomegalovirus status from the catalog of TCR beta chain sequences. In a later analysis, TCR nucleotide sequences were compared against IMGT/GENE-DB human TR gene sequences so that V and J genes could be assigned. Using the TCRdist pipeline, a later analysis assigned CDR3 sequences along with most-parsimonious VDJ recombination scenarios. In a later analysis, each TCR beta chain was defined by its CDR3 amino acid sequence together with its V-gene family, and reads lacking a unique V-gene family were excluded. A later analysis removed nearly 600 highly shared, low-generation-probability nucleotide sequences to deal with suspected cross-contamination and a sequencing artifact. In a later analysis, a clonal expansion index for each public chain was calculated from normalized within-repertoire ranks of inferred template counts. In a later analysis, generation probabilities were computed with a VDJ recombination model fitted to out-of-frame rearrangements, and the resulting probabilities were checked against IGoR. In a later analysis, hypergeometric tests were used to score TCR-TCR, TCR-HLA and TCR-CMV co-occurrence, with a repertoire-size bias correction applied to TCR pairs. A later analysis estimated false discovery rates by permuting HLA or CMV assignments 20 times. In a later analysis, co-occurring TCRs were grouped with DBSCAN, and TCRdist sequence similarity was added when clustering was performed within HLA-allele-positive subsets. For co-occurrence clustering, repertoires with fewer than 30,000 or more than 120,000 public chains were excluded, along with about five repertoires with anomalous nucleotide sharing. As stored in TCRdb, this immuneACCESS dataset retains in-frame rearrangements with V and J assigned. A fraction of the clones does not appear; measured against another copy, unresolved V genes explain less than half of the discrepancy, and the remainder lacks a known reason. That table gives V, J and clone size, and the DNA gave D and trimming. The sample table shows tens of thousands of clones, and over 70% are seen once. Roughly 1.1% of the sample comes from the top ten.

Summary of the overall study and its limitations: In a later analysis, several top co-occurrence clusters were reported to appear linked to parvovirus B19, influenza, CMV and Epstein-Barr virus. The presence/absence analyses assumed that sequencing depth was roughly uniform across donors, and that assumption may not be true. At a false discovery rate of 0.05, a later analysis linked fewer than 20,000 TCR beta sequences to specific HLA alleles. In a later analysis, HLA-associated TCR beta chains showed more clonal expansion and lower generation probabilities than non-associated chains that were equally common. In an earlier analysis of some 500 of the donors, most TCR beta V segments were observed in productive rearrangements about 90% or about 30% of the time, broadly matching IMGT annotations. A later analysis found that most CMV-associated TCR beta chains appeared HLA-restricted, with HLA associations seemingly driven largely by CMV exposure. While some public TCRs were present in many individuals, most TCR sequences turned up only very rarely across donors. Correlated functional status among segregating V segments might reflect linkage disequilibrium, but an unknown experimental factor could not be ruled out. A later genetic analysis associated a missense DCLRE1C variant with V-gene and J-gene trimming of TCR beta chains, and an independent cohort replicated the association. The classifier was reported to diagnose cytomegalovirus status with high specificity and sensitivity in both the original and validation cohorts. This cohort had only TCR beta chains sequenced, and the lack of alpha or paired-chain data limited which features could be detected. HLA typing was unavailable for some donors at each locus, so association tests used only the typed subset. Some IMGT-functional V segments, including TRBV6-2 and TRBV6-3, could not be told apart with the 87-base-pair reads, so those segments were excluded. A further reported finding was that TCR beta sequences accurately predicted the HLA-A and HLA-B alleles for most subjects in the first cohort. When HLA alleles, especially DR and DQ, strongly co-occurred, TCR associations were difficult to assign to individual alleles. A group of highly shared sequence variants was considered likely to be a technical artifact of the sequencing pipeline. The only immune exposure information available for the cohort was CMV serostatus. The authors suggested that the approach could potentially be generalized to other disease states and immunological phenotypes. In vitro tests confirmed that a few of the cytomegalovirus-associated TCR beta chains recognize cytomegalovirus antigens. In a later analysis, the rate of TCR association differed among HLA loci, with DRB1 alleles having the most associated TCRs and HLA-C alleles having the fewest. Compared with the approximately 700-donor mean, donors in an Asian-associated ancestry cluster had fewer N-insertions in productive TCRs, according to a later genetic analysis. Because counts were too low, roughly 18 rarely observed V segments, including chromosome 9 orphons, were left out of the earlier analysis of approximately 500 of the donors. In the study, some 180 TCR beta chains were listed as associated with cytomegalovirus.

Reading the germline V gene gives CDR1 SGHNT and CDR2 YENEEA. V lost 5 bases and J lost 3 bases, and the count of bases not matched to a germline gene is 7. The CDR3 covers 14 residues, taking in both the cysteine and the phenylalanine. Just CDR3 DNA is preserved here, 42 bases in frame from base 1. The cohort consisted of 600 to 700 healthy bone marrow donors. At the time of sampling, every cohort member was nominally healthy, though immune exposures that went unrecorded were likely present. The donor was CMV seropositive and was included in the group of 250 to 300 seropositive cohort members. A peripheral blood sample was collected from each donor, and TCR beta sequencing was performed on peripheral blood mononuclear cells. The Qiagen DNeasy Blood Extraction Kit was used to extract genomic DNA from the blood cell samples.

Sequencing used PBMCs. The TCR originated in a girl aged 2 to 10 in good health and CMV-seropositive. Recombination linked TRBV11-3 to TRBJ2-7, with 7 middle bases fitting TRBD1. The base sequence is TGTGCCAGCAGCCTCGACAGGGAAGGCTACGAGCAGTACTTC. This is translated as CASSLDREGYEQYF.